This TCR beta chain was identified during a study of T cell repertoires in cytomegalovirus infection. About the study: A matching HLA type, together with CMV infection, was signaled by public TCR beta signatures. Overall study findings and caveats: Adding up the frequency of public TCR beta families identified people who carried CMV plus the relevant HLA. There were HLA-C-restricted CMV-specific TCR beta clonotypes dominating the ex vivo response.

TCRdb reanalysed the reads using MiXCR and keeps one entry per CDR3 protein. Of about 490,000 distinct CDR3 sequences in the sample, around a quarter were seen once. A remark on this clonotype: Its antigen is unknown.

The length of the CDR3 is 16 residues. Germline values: CDR1 LNHDA, CDR2 SQIVND (reference sequence). V lost 5 bases and J lost 8; bases outside the gene matches: 15. The sequence was collected from a human donor in good health (CMV status not recorded). Some clones in this sample may be carry-over from other donors' samples. J is TRBJ2-1 and V is TRBV19, with 7 bases matching TRBD1. Sequencing was carried out using PBMCs. The CDR3 DNA reads TGTGCCAGTAGTTCGCAGACAGGGTTCTTATCCCATGAGCAGTTCTTC. Translated: CASSSQTGFLSHEQFF.